The source of this T cell receptor (beta chain) is a study of T cells expressing NK-cell markers. About the research overall: The TCR beta repertoires originated in sorted CD3+CD56+NKG2C+, CD3+CD56+NKG2C- and CD3+CD56-NKG2C+ T cells. Among eight sequenced donors, seven carried HCMV seropositivity while one was seronegative. The study's findings and limits: Among a few donors, these clonotypes also ranked first in the CD3+CD56-NKG2C+ fraction.

This CDR3 is 14 amino acids long. The germline gives CDR1 GTSNPN, CDR2 SVGIG (reference sequence). Of note for this clonotype: Its specificity is not known.

Beta-chain TCR cDNA was generated via 5'RACE template switching with UMIs. TCRdb re-called the 5' RACE reads and gives one entry per CDR3 protein, without DNA. The sample totals 300,000 to 500,000 distinct CDR3 sequences. Material: blood T cells: a sorted CD56 or NKG2C T cell subset, CD4+ or CD8+ T cells, or bulk PBMC T cells (not recorded which). The chain links TRBV30 to TRBJ2-1; TCRdb reports TRBD2, a call that lacks DNA to check it against. The sequence came from a woman aged 45-59 years in good health. The CDR3 loop reads CAWGLAGWSSEQFF.